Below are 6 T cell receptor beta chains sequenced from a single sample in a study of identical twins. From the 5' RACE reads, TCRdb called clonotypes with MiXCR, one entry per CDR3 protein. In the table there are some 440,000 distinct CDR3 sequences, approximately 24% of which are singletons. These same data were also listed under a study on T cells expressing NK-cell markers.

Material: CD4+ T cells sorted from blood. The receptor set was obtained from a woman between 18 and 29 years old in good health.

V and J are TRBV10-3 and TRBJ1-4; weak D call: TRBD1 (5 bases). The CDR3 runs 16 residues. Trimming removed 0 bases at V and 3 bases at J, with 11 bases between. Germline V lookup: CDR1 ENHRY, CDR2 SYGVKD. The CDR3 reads CAISESLGASNEKLFF. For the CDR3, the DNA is TGTGCCATCAGTGAGTCGTTAGGGGCCTCTAATGAAAAACTGTTTTTT.

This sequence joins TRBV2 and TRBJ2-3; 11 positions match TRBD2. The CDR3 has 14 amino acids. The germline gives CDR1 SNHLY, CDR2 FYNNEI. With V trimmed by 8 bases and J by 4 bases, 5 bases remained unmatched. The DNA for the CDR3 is TGTGCCAGCCGTCGACTAGCGGGGTCAGATACGCAGTATTTT. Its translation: CASRRLAGSDTQYF.

The CDR3: CASSFPRGYEQYF. The DNA for the CDR3 is TGTGCCAGCAGTTTCCCCCGCGGCTACGAGCAGTACTTC. The rearrangement links TRBV12-3 or TRBV12-4 to TRBJ2-7; D gene unclear. The CDR3 totals 13 residues. The germline V and J ends were trimmed by 3 bases and 3 bases, with 9 bases remaining between them.

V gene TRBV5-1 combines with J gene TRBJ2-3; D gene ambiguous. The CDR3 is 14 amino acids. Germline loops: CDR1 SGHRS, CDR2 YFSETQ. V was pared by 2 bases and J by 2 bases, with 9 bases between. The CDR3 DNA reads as TGCGCCAGCAGCTTAGACCCGGCCACAGATACGCAGTATTTT. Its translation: CASSLDPATDTQYF.

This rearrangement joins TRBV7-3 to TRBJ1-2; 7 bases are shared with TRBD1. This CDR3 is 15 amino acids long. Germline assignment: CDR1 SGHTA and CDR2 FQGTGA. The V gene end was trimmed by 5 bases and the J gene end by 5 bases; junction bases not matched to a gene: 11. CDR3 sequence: CASSQKPEGAYGYTF. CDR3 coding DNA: TGTGCCAGCAGCCAAAAACCCGAGGGGGCGTATGGCTACACCTTC.

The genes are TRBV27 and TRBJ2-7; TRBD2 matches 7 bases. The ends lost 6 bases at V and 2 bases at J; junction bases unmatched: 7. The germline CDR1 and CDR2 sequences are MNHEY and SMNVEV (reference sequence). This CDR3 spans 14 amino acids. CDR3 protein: CASRASGDPYEQYF. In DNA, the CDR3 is TGTGCCAGCAGGGCTAGCGGAGATCCCTACGAGCAGTACTTC.